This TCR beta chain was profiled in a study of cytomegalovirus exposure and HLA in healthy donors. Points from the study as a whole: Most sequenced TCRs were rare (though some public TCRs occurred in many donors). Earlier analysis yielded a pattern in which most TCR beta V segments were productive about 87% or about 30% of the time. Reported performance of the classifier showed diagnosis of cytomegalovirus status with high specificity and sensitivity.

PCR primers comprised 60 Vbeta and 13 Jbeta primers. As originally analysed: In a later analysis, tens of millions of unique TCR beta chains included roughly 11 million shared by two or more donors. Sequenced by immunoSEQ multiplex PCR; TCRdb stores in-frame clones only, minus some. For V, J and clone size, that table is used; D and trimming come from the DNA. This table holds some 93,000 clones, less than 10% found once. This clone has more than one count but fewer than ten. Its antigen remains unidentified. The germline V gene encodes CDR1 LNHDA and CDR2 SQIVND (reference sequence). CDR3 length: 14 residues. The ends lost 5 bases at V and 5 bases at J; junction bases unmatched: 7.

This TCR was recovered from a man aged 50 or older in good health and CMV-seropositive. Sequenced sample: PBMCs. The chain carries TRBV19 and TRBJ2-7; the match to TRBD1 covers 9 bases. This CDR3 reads CASSRGQGFNEQYF. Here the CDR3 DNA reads TGTGCCAGTAGTCGCGGACAGGGGTTCAACGAGCAGTACTTC.